Listed here are 11 T cell receptor beta chains from one sample, sequenced in a study of T cell responses to AZD1222 COVID-19 vaccine. Only in-frame clones appear in the TCRdb table, and some are missing; sequencing was by immunoSEQ multiplex PCR. Of tens of thousands of clones in the sample, roughly 87% were seen once. The sequencing used peripheral blood, collected on day 0 of AZD1222 vaccination. The receptors originated from an adult in good health.

This chain connects TRBV7-2 to TRBJ2-7; TRBD2 might be the D (5 bases). The V gene's germline CDR1 is SGHTA and CDR2 FQGNSA. This CDR3 spans 15 amino acids. V lost 5 bases and J 4 bases, leaving 18 bases between the germline ends. The CDR3 bases are TGTGCCAGCAGCCCGATCCCCGGGGTACGGTACGAGCAGTACTTC. This gives the protein CASSPIPGVRYEQYF.

The chain uses TRBV18 and TRBJ1-6; D is unclear. The CDR3 length is 16 residues. Germline-derived CDR1 and CDR2 are KGHSH and LQKENI. V was clipped by 0 bases and J by 8 bases, with 14 bases between them. The CDR3 protein is CASSPPGRNMDSPLHF. CDR3 nucleotides: TGTGCCAGCTCACCACCGGGCAGAAACATGGATTCACCCCTCCACTTT.

V gene TRBV10-3 combines with J gene TRBJ2-1; maybe TRBD1 (6 bases). Trimming removed 4 bases from V and 0 bases from J, with 13 bases in between. Germline-derived CDR1 and CDR2 are ENHRY and SYGVKD. The CDR3 covers 16 residues. The CDR3 loop reads CAISGIGQSSYNEQFF. The CDR3 coding sequence is TGTGCCATCAGTGGGATCGGACAGAGCTCCTACAATGAGCAGTTCTTC.

The chain carries TRBV18 and TRBJ2-5; TRBD1 might be the D (5 bases). CDR1 and CDR2 (germline): KGHSH, LQKENI. This CDR3 contains 13 residues. V was clipped by 4 bases and J by 4 bases, with 10 bases between them. The CDR3 region is CASSQGLGETQYF. As DNA, the CDR3 is TGTGCCAGCTCACAGGGGTTAGGAGAGACCCAGTACTTC.

The chain has TRBV2 and TRBJ1-3, with D uncertain. V was shortened by 4 bases and J by 4 bases, with 14 bases between the two germline ends. This CDR3 has 15 residues. Germline V gene lookup returns CDR1 SNHLY and CDR2 FYNNEI. The DNA for the CDR3 is TGTGCCAGCAGTGCCCTCGGGTCCGGAGGAAACACCATATATTTT. As protein: CASSALGSGGNTIYF.

The gene calls are TRBV10-3 and TRBJ2-1; 9 bases align to TRBD1. The CDR3 length is 13 residues. Germline V gives CDR1 ENHRY, CDR2 SYGVKD. V was clipped by 5 bases and J by 8 bases; unmatched bases: 4. The CDR3 loop reads CAISQQGAHEQFF. The CDR3 DNA reads as TGTGCCATCAGTCAACAGGGGGCGCATGAGCAGTTCTTC.

The chain couples TRBV4-3 to TRBJ2-7; 7 bases line up with TRBD2. V trimming: 1 base; J trimming: 1 base; junction bases outside the gene matches: 1. The CDR3 has 14 residues. The germline gives CDR1 LGHNA, CDR2 YSLEER. The CDR3 sequence: CASSQVGRSYEQYF. In DNA form, the CDR3 reads TGCGCCAGCAGCCAAGTCGGGAGGTCCTACGAGCAGTACTTC.

This chain links TRBV3-1 (or the pseudogene TRBV3-2) with TRBJ2-7; unclear D gene. Between the trimmed V and J ends, which lost 0 bases and 1 base, there was a span of 10 bases. The germline gives CDR1 LGHDT, CDR2 YNNKEL (reference sequence). The CDR3 is 15 residues long. DNA of the CDR3: TGTGCCAGCAGCCAAGACTTGACGGTATCCTACGAGCAGTACTTC. Its protein product is CASSQDLTVSYEQYF.

The V and J genes are TRBV19 and TRBJ2-7; D may match TRBD1 or TRBD2 (5 bases each). The CDR3 runs to 14 residues. Per germline, CDR1 LNHDA and CDR2 SQIVND (reference sequence). V was shortened by 5 bases and J by 2 bases, with 13 bases between the two germline ends. The CDR3 sequence is CASSFLGPTYEQYF. The CDR3 DNA reads as TGTGCCAGTAGTTTTTTGGGACCAACCTACGAGCAGTACTTC.

This clone has just one count. The genes are TRBV19 and TRBJ2-2; TRBD2 matches at 10 bases. Germline lookup yields CDR1 LNHDA and CDR2 SQIVND (reference sequence). With V trimmed by 7 bases and J by 6 bases, 8 bases remained unmatched. This CDR3 contains 15 residues. The CDR3 spells CASTLQSGRAGELFF. As DNA, the CDR3 is TGTGCCAGTACCCTACAAAGCGGGAGGGCCGGGGAGCTGTTTTTT.

V is TRBV6-2 or TRBV6-3 and J is TRBJ2-1; D perhaps matches TRBD1 (6 bases). Trimming left V 6 bases short and J 4 bases short, with 16 bases between. The CDR3 sequence is 15 residues long. Germline CDR1 reads MNHEY; CDR2 reads SVGEGT. The CDR3 DNA follows: TGTGCCAGCAGCCGGGACACCCTTCCTTACAATGAGCAGTTCTTC. It translates to CASSRDTLPYNEQFF.